The 7 T cell receptor beta chains below were found in one sample sequenced in a study of T-cell memory formation after mild COVID-19. In TCRdb, the 5' RACE reads were re-called with MiXCR into one record per CDR3 protein. The sample includes roughly 100,000 distinct CDR3 sequences, about 18% of them seen just once. Sequenced sample: PBMCs or a T cell subset sorted from them (not recorded which). Source of these receptors: an adult woman who had mild COVID-19 (a few samples of this study predate the infection). Cell type and time point are not known.

The chain joins TRBV5-5 to TRBJ2-7; 10 bases match TRBD1. The CDR3 spans 15 residues. V shed 4 bases and J 3 bases; nucleotides not matched to a gene: 7. The V gene's germline CDR1 is SGHKS and CDR2 YYEKEE (reference sequence). The CDR3 protein is CASSPGTGVFYEQYF. CDR3 in DNA: TGTGCCAGCAGCCCCGGGACAGGGGTCTTCTACGAGCAGTACTTC.

This clonotype has only a few counts. The chain has TRBV27 and TRBJ2-5; TRBD2 agrees at 8 bases. Looked up from germline, CDR1 is MNHEY and CDR2 is SMNVEV (reference sequence). The ends lost 4 bases at V and 1 base at J; junction bases unmatched: 5. The CDR3 is made up of 15 amino acids. The chain's CDR3 is CASSSGGSGQETQYF. The CDR3 DNA follows: TGTGCCAGCAGTTCGGGAGGGTCCGGCCAAGAGACCCAGTACTTC.

This clonotype was seen more than once but under ten times. This chain connects TRBV5-6 to TRBJ2-3; TRBD2 aligns across 10 bases. Germline V gene data show CDR1 as SGHDT and CDR2 as YYEEEE. This CDR3 has 16 amino acids. The V and J ends lost 0 bases and 2 bases, in that order; junction bases with no gene match: 3. The CDR3, as DNA: TGTGCCAGCAGCTTGGGTAGCGGGGGGCACACAGATACGCAGTATTTT. Protein: CASSLGSGGHTDTQYF.

The chain carries TRBV5-5 and TRBJ2-1; 11 nucleotides agree with TRBD2. This CDR3 is built from 15 residues. Germline V gives CDR1 SGHKS, CDR2 YYEKEE (reference sequence). With V trimmed by 6 bases and J by 6 bases, 8 bases remained unmatched. The CDR3 sequence is CASTTSGRTGNEQFF. CDR3 sequence (DNA): TGTGCCAGCACCACTAGCGGGAGAACTGGCAATGAGCAGTTCTTC.

The chain combines TRBV5-4 with TRBJ2-7; 9 bases align to TRBD2. J lost 5 bases, V lost 0 bases, and 3 bases had no gene match. This CDR3 contains 14 residues. Germline V gene sequence: CDR1 SGHNT, CDR2 YYREEE (reference sequence). CDR3 sequence: CASSLVAGEDEQYF. CDR3 DNA sequence: TGTGCCAGCAGCTTGGTAGCGGGAGAGGACGAGCAGTACTTC. Filled out from reference TRBV5-4 and TRBJ2-7, the complete variable domain reads ETGVTQSPTHLIKTRGQQVTLRCSSQSGHNTVSWYQQALGQGPQFIFQYYREEENGRGNFPPRFSGLQFPNYSSELNVNALELDDSALYLCASSLVAGEDEQYFGPGTRLTVT.

This sequence joins TRBV5-6 and TRBJ2-1; D perhaps matches TRBD1 (5 bases). This CDR3 is built from 15 residues. Trimming took off 4 bases at V and 6 bases at J, with 17 bases between the two ends. Germline V gene sequence: CDR1 SGHDT, CDR2 YYEEEE. As DNA, the CDR3 is TGTGCCAGCAGCACACTATGGGGCGCCCCCAATGAGCAGTTCTTC. The encoded protein is CASSTLWGAPNEQFF.

This clonotype was counted a few times. The chain combines TRBV5-1 with TRBJ1-2; TRBD1 matches at 7 bases. Losses at the gene ends were 4 bases for V and 8 bases for J; bases not matched to a gene: 14. The CDR3 consists of 15 residues. Germline CDR1 and CDR2: SGHRS and YFSETQ. The CDR3 DNA reads as TGCGCCAGCAGCACGACGCTGACAGGGTCGGAGGGCTACACCTTC. This translates into CASSTTLTGSEGYTF. The full variable domain, in which reference TRBV5-1 and TRBJ1-2 provide the parts outside the CDR3, is KAGVTQTPRYLIKTRGQQVTLSCSPISGHRSVSWYQQTPGQGLQFLFEYFSETQRNKGNFPGRFSGRQFSNSRSEMNVSTLELGDSALYLCASSTTLTGSEGYTFGSGTRLTVV.